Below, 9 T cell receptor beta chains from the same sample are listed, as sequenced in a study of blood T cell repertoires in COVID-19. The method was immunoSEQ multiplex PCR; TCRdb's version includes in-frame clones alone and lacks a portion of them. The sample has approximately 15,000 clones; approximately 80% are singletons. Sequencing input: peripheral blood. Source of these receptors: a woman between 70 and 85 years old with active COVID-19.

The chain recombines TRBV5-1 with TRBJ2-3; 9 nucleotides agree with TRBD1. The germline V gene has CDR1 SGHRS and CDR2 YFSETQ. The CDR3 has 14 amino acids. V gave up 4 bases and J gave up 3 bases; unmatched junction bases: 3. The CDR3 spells CASSPGQGTDTQYF. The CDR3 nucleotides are TGCGCCAGCAGCCCTGGACAGGGGACAGATACGCAGTATTTT. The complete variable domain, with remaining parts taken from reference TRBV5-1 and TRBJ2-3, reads KAGVTQTPRYLIKTRGQQVTLSCSPISGHRSVSWYQQTPGQGLQFLFEYFSETQRNKGNFPGRFSGRQFSNSRSEMNVSTLELGDSALYLCASSPGQGTDTQYFGPGTRLTVL.

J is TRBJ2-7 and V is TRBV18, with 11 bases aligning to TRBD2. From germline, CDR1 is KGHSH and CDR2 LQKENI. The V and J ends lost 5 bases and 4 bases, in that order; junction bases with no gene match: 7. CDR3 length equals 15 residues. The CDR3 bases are TGTGCCAGCTCAAAACTAGCGGGAGCCCTTTACGAGCAGTACTTC. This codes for CASSKLAGALYEQYF.

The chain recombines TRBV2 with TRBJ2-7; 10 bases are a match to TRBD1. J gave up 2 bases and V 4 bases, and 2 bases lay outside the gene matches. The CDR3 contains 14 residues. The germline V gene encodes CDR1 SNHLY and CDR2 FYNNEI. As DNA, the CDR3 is TGTGCCAGCAGTGCCGGGACAGGGGCCTACGAGCAGTACTTC. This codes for CASSAGTGAYEQYF.

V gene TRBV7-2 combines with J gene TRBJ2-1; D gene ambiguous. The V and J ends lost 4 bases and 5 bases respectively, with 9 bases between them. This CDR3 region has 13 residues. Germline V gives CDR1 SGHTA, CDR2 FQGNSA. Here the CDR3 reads CASSYTRDNEQFF. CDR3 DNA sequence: TGTGCCAGCAGCTACACTCGGGACAATGAGCAGTTCTTC.

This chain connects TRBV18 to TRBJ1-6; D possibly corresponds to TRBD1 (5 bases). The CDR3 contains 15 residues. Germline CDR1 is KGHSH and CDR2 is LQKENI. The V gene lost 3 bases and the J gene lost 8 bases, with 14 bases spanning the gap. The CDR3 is CASSPQRGLDSPLHF. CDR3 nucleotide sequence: TGTGCCAGCTCACCGCAAAGGGGACTGGATTCACCCCTCCACTTT.

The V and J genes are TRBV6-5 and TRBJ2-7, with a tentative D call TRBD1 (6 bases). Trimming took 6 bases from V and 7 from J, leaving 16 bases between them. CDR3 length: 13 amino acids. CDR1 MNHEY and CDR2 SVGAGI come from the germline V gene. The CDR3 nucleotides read TGTGCCAGCAGCTACCTACAGGGTGGAGAGCAGTACTTC. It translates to CASSYLQGGEQYF.

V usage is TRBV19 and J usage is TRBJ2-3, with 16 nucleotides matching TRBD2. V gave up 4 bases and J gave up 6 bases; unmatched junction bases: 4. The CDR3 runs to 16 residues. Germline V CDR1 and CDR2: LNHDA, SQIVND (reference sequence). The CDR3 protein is CASSTPGLAGGDTQYF. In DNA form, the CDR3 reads TGTGCCAGTAGTACTCCGGGACTAGCGGGAGGGGATACGCAGTATTTT.

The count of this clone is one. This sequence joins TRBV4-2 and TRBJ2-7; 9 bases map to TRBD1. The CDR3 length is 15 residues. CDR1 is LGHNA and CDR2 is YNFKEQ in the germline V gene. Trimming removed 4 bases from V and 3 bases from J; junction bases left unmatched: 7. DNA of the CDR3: TGTGCCAGCAGCCGGGCGGGACAGGGAGTCTACGAGCAGTACTTC. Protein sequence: CASSRAGQGVYEQYF.

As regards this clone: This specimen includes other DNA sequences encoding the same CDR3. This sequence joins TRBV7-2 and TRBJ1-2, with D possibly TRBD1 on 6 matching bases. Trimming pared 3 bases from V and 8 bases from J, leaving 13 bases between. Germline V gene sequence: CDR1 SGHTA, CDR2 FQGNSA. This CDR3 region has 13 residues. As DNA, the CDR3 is TGTGCCAGCAGCTTCGGGGGGGCGGGGGGCTACACCTTC. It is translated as CASSFGGAGGYTF.